One sample yielded the 5 T cell receptor beta chains listed below, sequenced in a study of cytomegalovirus exposure and HLA in healthy donors. The assay was immunoSEQ multiplex PCR, and TCRdb's table has in-frame clones only and misses some. The data hold roughly 150,000 clones, with 85% to 90% observed a single time. Sequencing used PBMCs. These receptors came from a young woman in good health and CMV-seropositive.

The gene calls are TRBV18 and TRBJ2-7; 8 nucleotides line up with TRBD2. Losses at the gene ends were 5 bases for V and 2 bases for J; bases not matched to a gene: 5. The CDR3 is 14 amino acids. Germline CDR1 is KGHSH and CDR2 is LQKENI. CDR3 coding DNA: TGTGCCAGCTCAGCGACTAGCGACCCCTACGAGCAGTACTTC. Protein sequence: CASSATSDPYEQYF.

The chain carries TRBV4-3 and TRBJ2-1; perhaps TRBD2 as D (6 bases). This CDR3 has 16 amino acids. V lost 0 bases and J 5 bases, leaving 14 bases between the germline ends. Per germline, CDR1 LGHNA and CDR2 YSLEER. This CDR3 is CASSQEGGKGHNEQFF. In DNA form, the CDR3 reads TGCGCCAGCAGCCAAGAGGGGGGTAAGGGTCACAATGAGCAGTTCTTC.

V is TRBV5-1 and J is TRBJ1-3, with TRBD1 matching 7 bases. Unmatched junction bases numbered 8, after V lost 5 bases and J lost 0 bases. The germline CDR1 and CDR2 sequences are SGHRS and YFSETQ. CDR3 length equals 16 residues. The CDR3 DNA reads TGCGCCAGCAGAGATGGACAGGAATTCTCTGGAAACACCATATATTTT. Translation: CASRDGQEFSGNTIYF.

This chain joins TRBV4-2 and TRBJ2-2; 8 bases fit TRBD2. This CDR3 region has 17 residues. The J segment lost 5 bases and the V segment lost 1 base, leaving 9 bases of the junction unmatched. Germline lookup yields CDR1 LGHNA and CDR2 YNFKEQ. The CDR3 is CASSQVSVAGGTGELFF. The CDR3 nucleotides read TGTGCCAGCAGCCAAGTTTCAGTGGCGGGAGGTACCGGGGAGCTGTTTTTT.

This sequence joins TRBV5-1 and TRBJ2-5; 14 bases map to TRBD2. This CDR3 region has 17 residues. Losses at the gene ends were 5 bases for V and 5 bases for J; bases not matched to a gene: 11. CDR1 and CDR2 (germline): SGHRS, YFSETQ. The CDR3 DNA reads TGCGCCAGCAGTTTCGCGACTAGCGGGAGGGCGGGGGAGACCCAGTACTTC. Its translation: CASSFATSGRAGETQYF. The full variable domain, in which reference TRBV5-1 and TRBJ2-5 provide the parts outside the CDR3, is KAGVTQTPRYLIKTRGQQVTLSCSPISGHRSVSWYQQTPGQGLQFLFEYFSETQRNKGNFPGRFSGRQFSNSRSEMNVSTLELGDSALYLCASSFATSGRAGETQYFGPGTRLLVL.